The clone carrying this T cell receptor beta chain was seen repeatedly, ten times or more. Its target is unknown. The data stem from a study of CD8+CD57+ T cells in acquired aplastic anemia. Study-wide points: Patients had twenty-nine CD8+ CDR3 sequences in common with controls (the shared set). Any difference that existed in CD8+ Simpson's diversity between patients and controls was not significant.

Patients picked for sequencing had shown CD8+CD57+ cell expansion detected by flow cytometry. The study profiled TCR beta VDJ and CDR3 using genomic DNA as template. TCRdb reprocessed the reads via MiXCR and lists one record per CDR3 protein. The sample shows a few hundred thousand distinct CDR3 sequences, about half of them seen only once. Trimming removed 5 bases at V and 6 bases at J, with 11 bases between. There are 14 residues in the CDR3. Germline-derived CDR1 and CDR2 are MNHNS and SASEGT. This receptor was taken from a human donor with aplastic anemia. This chain links TRBV6-1 with TRBJ1-6; D is uncertain. Input material: sorted CD4+, CD8+, or CD8+CD57+ T cells (not recorded which) from PBMCs. The CDR3 protein is CASSYPDGNSPLHF. The CDR3 coding sequence is TGTGCCAGCAGTTACCCGGACGGTAATTCACCCCTCCACTTT.